The 6 T cell receptor beta chains given below trace back to one sample, sequenced in a study of Tregs in tolerant kidney transplant recipients (dated 2019 in TCRdb). The protocol used for the library was the immunoSEQ multiplex PCR assay. TCRdb retrieved this table from immuneACCESS and kept in-frame rearrangements only. Not all clones are present; in checked studies, unresolved V genes account for under half, and no reason is known for the remainder. This sample's table has entries for roughly 48,000 clones. The top ten hold around 0.8% of the sample. The time point label of this sample denotes: blood sample drawn before combined kidney and bone marrow transplant. The sequencing here drew on CD4+ T cells from blood, taken before the transplant. All receptors come from a human donor who received a combined kidney and bone marrow transplant.

Note on this clone: Read data end 3 residues before the CDR3 end; the end is taken from the germline J gene. V usage is TRBV30 and J usage is TRBJ2-5; the match to TRBD2 covers 12 bases. Germline values: CDR1 GTSNPN, CDR2 SVGIG (reference sequence). The CDR3 covers 16 residues. Unmatched junction bases numbered 10, after V lost 4 bases and J lost 4 bases. The DNA read from the CDR3 is TGTGCCTGGACTAGCGGGAGGGCCGCCGGACGAGAGACC. It codes for CAWTSGRAAGRET. The whole CDR3 reads CAWTSGRAAGRETQYF.

A note on this clone: The read stops 3 residues short of the end of the CDR3; the missing end is completed from the germline J gene. This chain connects TRBV30 to TRBJ1-4; 7 bases align to TRBD1. The germline V gene encodes CDR1 GTSNPN and CDR2 SVGIG (reference sequence). Trimming removed 2 bases from V and 8 bases from J; junction bases left unmatched: 8. This CDR3 is 14 amino acids long. CDR3 protein: CAWSRGGRGEKLFF. CDR3 DNA, as far as it was read: TGTGCCTGGAGTAGAGGGGGCCGGGGAGAAAAA. The full variable domain, with the rest looked up from reference TRBV30 and TRBJ1-4, is SQTIHQWPATLVQPVGSPLSLECTVEGTSNPNLYWYRQAAGRGLQLLFYSVGIGQISSEVPQNLSASRPQDRQFILSSKKLLLSDSGFYLCAWSRGGRGEKLFFGSGTQLSVL.

Comment on this clone: The sequenced fragment ends 3 residues before the CDR3 boundary, so the rest is inferred from the germline J gene. This rearrangement joins TRBV19 to TRBJ2-5; 8 bases are shared with TRBD1. Germline trimming cut 10 bases from V and 2 bases from J; bases unmatched to any gene: 12. The V gene's germline CDR1 is LNHDA and CDR2 SQIVND (reference sequence). The CDR3 has 15 amino acids. Incomplete CDR3 DNA: TGTGCCACCGCTTATTCGGACAGGGTACAAGAGACC. This encodes CATAYSDRVQET. The complete CDR3 reads CATAYSDRVQETQYF.

For this clone: The read is 3 residues too short to cover the CDR3 end, so that end is filled in from the germline J gene. The chain uses TRBV19 and TRBJ1-5; 9 bases align to TRBD1. Germline lookup yields CDR1 LNHDA and CDR2 SQIVND (reference sequence). The CDR3 spans 16 residues. Trimming removed 3 bases from V and 2 bases from J; junction bases left unmatched: 5. CDR3 amino acids: CASSIGTGKGNQPQHF. Incomplete CDR3 DNA: TGTGCCAGTAGTATCGGGACAGGGAAGGGCAATCAGCCC.

For this clone: The CDR3 end lies 3 residues beyond the end of the read and is filled in from the germline J gene. The chain is built from TRBV7-3 and TRBJ2-1; maybe TRBD2 (6 bases). The CDR3 covers 14 residues. The germline CDR1 and CDR2 sequences are SGHTA and FQGTGA. V was clipped by 5 bases and J by 5 bases, with 13 bases between them. The CDR3 DNA, read in part, is TGTGCCAGCAGCGGAGGACTAACGAACAATGAG. Its protein is CASSGGLTNNE. The CDR3 in its entirety is CASSGGLTNNEQFF.

About this clone itself: The CDR3 is cut off 3 residues early in the read; its end comes from the germline J gene. The chain carries TRBV19 and TRBJ1-5, with 7 bases fitting TRBD1. The V gene's germline CDR1 is LNHDA and CDR2 SQIVND (reference sequence). J was trimmed by 4 bases and V by 6 bases; bases with no gene match: 9. This CDR3 contains 15 residues. CDR3 DNA (partial): TGTGCCAGTAGATACGACAGGGCAAATAATCAGCCC. This sequence encodes CASRYDRANNQP. In full, the CDR3 is CASRYDRANNQPQHF.